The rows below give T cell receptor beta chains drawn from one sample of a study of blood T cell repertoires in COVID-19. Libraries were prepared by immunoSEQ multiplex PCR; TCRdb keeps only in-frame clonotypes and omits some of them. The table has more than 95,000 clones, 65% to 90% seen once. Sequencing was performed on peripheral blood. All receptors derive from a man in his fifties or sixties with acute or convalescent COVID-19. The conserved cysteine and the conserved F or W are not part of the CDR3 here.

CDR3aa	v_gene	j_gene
ASREGVLAKNIQY	TRBV5-1	TRBJ2-4
ASSFLSQWNQPQH	TRBV11-3	TRBJ1-5
ASSQDSIGSYGYT	TRBV14	TRBJ1-2
ASSQDPSGEQY	TRBV4-2	TRBJ2-7
ASSVRTAKRDSYNEQF	TRBV9	TRBJ2-1
ASSFVDRVNYGYT	TRBV27	TRBJ1-2
ASSGTGTAPTNEKLF	TRBV2	TRBJ1-4
ATSEAYVNEQF	TRBV24-1	TRBJ2-1
ASSSGTDYGYT	TRBV5-1	TRBJ1-2
ASSQEFTGYEQY	TRBV4-1	TRBJ2-7
ASTRTSGLREQY	TRBV28	TRBJ2-7
ASSFRQGLIPYGYT	TRBV7-9	TRBJ1-2
ASSFGSGSIDEQY	TRBV11-3	TRBJ2-7
SARISASEAF	TRBV29-1	TRBJ1-1
ASRSLLGTEQY	TRBV11-3	TRBJ2-7
ASRQGSGRAFEQY	TRBV2	TRBJ2-7
ASSLGRDSYEQY	TRBV7-6	TRBJ2-7
ASSVIAGEGYEQY	TRBV9	TRBJ2-7
ASSYDTGGATEAF	TRBV6-2/TRBV6-3	TRBJ1-1
ASSFGTLQETQY	TRBV5-6	TRBJ2-5
ARSPRGGGAGELF	TRBV6-5	TRBJ2-2
ASSLVPGGNSPLH	TRBV5-1	TRBJ1-6
ASSTGLLKTSYEQY	TRBV7-2	TRBJ2-7
ASNLNNQPQH	TRBV6-6	TRBJ1-5